The T cell receptor (beta chain) under discussion was sequenced for a study of HIV-infected patients and healthy controls. Study results and limitations: Healthy controls shared more CDR3 sequences between individuals than HIV-infected patients did. Untreated HIV+ repertoires had roughly threefold fewer distinct CDR3s and lower Shannon diversity than healthy controls.

Trimming cost V 0 bases and J 0 bases, with 9 bases left between them. Germline V gene data show CDR1 as MGHRA and CDR2 as YSYEKL. This CDR3 region has 15 residues. Follow-up blood was drawn about 14 weeks, roughly three months, after antiretroviral therapy began. All unsorted peripheral T cells were captured because whole blood was used without fractionation. This clonotype was seen many times. The antigen is undetermined. Reverse transcription used 450 to 500 ng RNA and constant-region primers for alpha and beta. Using multiplexing indices, alpha and beta chain libraries were generated apart by chain-specific third strand synthesis. A 12-nucleotide barcode per molecule came from two concatenated random hexamers added pre-amplification. After a brief PCR adding P5, P7 and a second index, about 22 amplification cycles followed. TCRdb fed the 5' RACE reads into MiXCR, producing one record per CDR3 protein. Altogether about 15,000 distinct CDR3 sequences are present, 9% to 15% being singletons, with the ten largest covering around 42%.

The sample here was blood, taken during antiretroviral therapy. This TCR was sampled from an adult with HIV infection. The donor label of this sample is uncertain. J is TRBJ2-7 and V is TRBV4-1, with a weak D call TRBD2 (5 bases). CDR3 amino acids: CASSQDTGSSYEQYF. CDR3 DNA: TGCGCCAGCAGCCAAGATACGGGGAGCTCCTACGAGCAGTACTTC.